These 18 T cell receptor beta chains came from one sample sequenced in a study of beta chain features in type 1 diabetes. Study conclusions and caveats: All four CD4+ subsets from Type 1 diabetes patients carried moderately but significantly shorter TCRB CDR3s.

The isolated RNA, all of it, was reverse transcribed, so expressed TCRB transcripts were what got sequenced. The repertoire was sequenced with immunoSEQ multiplex PCR; TCRdb's copy has only in-frame clones and lacks some. The profile shows 600,000 or so clones, 12% of them singletons. Their target antigens are unknown. The sequenced sample was naive CD4+ T cells from blood. The origin of the receptors is a man aged 30 to 45 with type 1 diabetes.

In regard to this clone: The same CDR3 can be traced to other DNA sequences in this sample. The J gene is TRBJ1-1, the V gene TRBV5-1; 9 bases line up with TRBD1. The CDR3 has 14 amino acids. CDR1 and CDR2 from the germline V gene are SGHRS and YFSETQ. Trimming at V came to 4 bases and at J to 4 bases, leaving 5 bases not matched to a gene. CDR3 nucleotide sequence: TGCGCCAGCAGCCGGACAGGGGAAGGCACTGAAGCTTTCTTT. Translating gives CASSRTGEGTEAFF.

This clone was seen a handful of times. This rearrangement joins TRBV7-2 to TRBJ1-6; D is undetermined. Germline V lookup: CDR1 SGHTA, CDR2 FQGNSA. V dropped 7 bases and J dropped 3 bases, with 19 bases sitting between them. The CDR3 spans 17 residues. The chain's CDR3 is CASTLSSSANYNSPLHF. CDR3 nucleotides: TGTGCCAGCACCCTCTCCTCCTCCGCGAACTATAATTCACCCCTCCACTTT.

This chain links TRBV25-1 with TRBJ2-2; D is uncertain. The CDR3 contains 15 residues. V lost 4 bases, J lost 3 bases, and 12 bases lay in between. Germline lookup yields CDR1 MGHDK and CDR2 SYGVNS. The CDR3 DNA sequence: TGTGCCAGCAGTGGCACAAAGATGTACACCGGGGAGCTGTTTTTT. Its translation is CASSGTKMYTGELFF.

This clone was observed a handful of times. The chain is built from TRBV28 and TRBJ2-1; D possibly uses TRBD1 or TRBD2 (5 bases each). CDR1 MDHEN and CDR2 SYDVKM come from the germline V gene. With 8 bases removed from V and 4 bases from J, the gap between germline ends came to 12 bases. The CDR3 sequence is 13 residues long. Here the CDR3 DNA reads TGTGCCAGCTTCCGGGACGGGTACAATGAGCAGTTCTTC. This sequence encodes CASFRDGYNEQFF.

In this sample, this clone turned up a few times. The chain links TRBV5-4 to TRBJ2-6; D gene uncertain. Germline loops: CDR1 SGHNT, CDR2 YYREEE (reference sequence). CDR3 length equals 17 residues. Trimming took off 1 base at V and 4 bases at J, with 15 bases between the two ends. The CDR3 nucleotides read TGTGCCAGCAGCTTGAACGTGGCGTCATCCGGGGCCAACGTCCTGACTTTC. It is translated as CASSLNVASSGANVLTF.

This clone was picked up one time. CDR3 sequence: CASSAGTSKGGSPLHF. DNA of the CDR3: TGTGCCAGCAGTGCCGGGACATCCAAGGGAGGTTCACCCCTCCACTTT. V gene TRBV28 combines with J gene TRBJ1-6, with D possibly matching TRBD1 (6 bases). The ends were cut back, 5 bases at V and 9 bases at J, with 20 bases in the middle. Per the germline V gene, CDR1 is MDHEN and CDR2 is SYDVKM. This CDR3 is 16 amino acids long.

The chain uses TRBV2 and TRBJ2-7; no definite D call. The V end lost 6 bases, the J end lost 4 bases, and 10 bases lay between the germline ends. The germline V gene has CDR1 SNHLY and CDR2 FYNNEI. The CDR3 has 12 amino acids. The CDR3 loop is CASRPDGYEQYF. For the CDR3, the DNA is TGTGCCAGCAGGCCCGACGGGTACGAGCAGTACTTC.

The chain has TRBV10-3 and TRBJ1-2; 7 nucleotides agree with TRBD1. The V gene's germline CDR1 is ENHRY and CDR2 SYGVKD. The trim removed 6 bases at V and 2 bases at J, leaving 9 bases unmatched. The CDR3 totals 15 residues. The CDR3 loop reads CAIRETGNSNYGYTF. The CDR3 DNA reads TGTGCCATCAGGGAGACAGGGAATTCCAACTATGGCTACACCTTC.

V and J are TRBV2 and TRBJ2-5, with D tentatively TRBD1 (5 bases). CDR3 length: 16 amino acids. Germline CDR1 SNHLY, CDR2 FYNNEI. Trimming shortened V by 4 bases and J by 0 bases, and 15 bases separated the two germline ends. CDR3 DNA sequence: TGTGCCAGCAGTGCCTTCATGACAGTATACCAAGAGACCCAGTACTTC. This sequence encodes CASSAFMTVYQETQYF.

The sample holds a few counts of this clone. V is TRBV7-2 and J is TRBJ1-1; the D gene is possibly TRBD1 (5 bases). V was clipped by 1 base and J by 5 bases, with 17 bases between them. There are 16 residues in the CDR3. The germline V gene has CDR1 SGHTA and CDR2 FQGNSA. The CDR3 coding sequence is TGTGCCAGCAGCTTAGAATCTCCAGGGAGTTGGACTGAAGCTTTCTTT. As protein: CASSLESPGSWTEAFF.

This clone was seen repeatedly, ten times or more. The chain couples TRBV19 to TRBJ2-1; 7 positions match TRBD1. The CDR3 is 14 residues long. From germline, CDR1 is LNHDA and CDR2 SQIVND (reference sequence). Trimming took 1 base from V and 5 from J; bases not matched to a gene: 2. DNA of the CDR3: TGTGCCAGTAGTATAGCCGGGACAGACAATGAGCAGTTCTTC. It is translated as CASSIAGTDNEQFF.

The V gene is TRBV4-3, the J gene TRBJ1-2; tentatively, D is TRBD1 (5 bases). The CDR3 spans 21 residues. The ends were cut back, 0 bases at V and 1 base at J, with 27 bases in the middle. CDR1 is LGHNA and CDR2 is YSLEER in the germline V gene. CDR3 in DNA: TGCGCCAGCAGCCAAGAGGGAGGGGTTAGGTTCCAAGGACGGAATAACTATGGCTACACCTTC. Translated: CASSQEGGVRFQGRNNYGYTF.

This clone has only a few counts. J is TRBJ2-6 and V is TRBV6-6; D gene ambiguous. The V and J ends lost 5 bases and 13 bases respectively, with 9 bases between them. From germline, CDR1 is MNHNY and CDR2 SVGAGI (reference sequence). This CDR3 spans 11 amino acids. Here the CDR3 DNA reads TGTGCCAGCAGTCAAGAAACTGTCCTGACTTTC. This translates into CASSQETVLTF.

This clone has more than one count but fewer than ten. This chain connects TRBV10-3 to TRBJ2-1; the D gene is possibly TRBD1 (6 bases). Germline lookup yields CDR1 ENHRY and CDR2 SYGVKD. This CDR3 is 13 amino acids long. Trimming removed 4 bases from V and 10 bases from J, with 14 bases in between. This CDR3 reads CAISGGQYREQFF. The CDR3 DNA follows: TGTGCCATCAGTGGGGGGCAGTACAGAGAGCAGTTCTTC.

This clone was observed a few times. This rearrangement joins TRBV10-3 to TRBJ2-3; a possible D gene is TRBD1 (6 bases). V dropped 6 bases and J dropped 2 bases, with 12 bases sitting between them. The germline gives CDR1 ENHRY, CDR2 SYGVKD. The length of the CDR3 is 14 residues. Written as DNA, the CDR3 is TGTGCCATCAGACCCGACAGGTACACAGATACGCAGTATTTT. Translated, it gives CAIRPDRYTDTQYF.

As to this clone: Other nucleotide sequences from this sample produce the same CDR3. The chain uses TRBV5-1 and TRBJ2-2; weak D call: TRBD1 (5 bases). There are 15 residues in the CDR3. Trimming stripped 0 bases from V and 1 base from J, with 7 bases between. The germline V gene has CDR1 SGHRS and CDR2 YFSETQ. CDR3 sequence (DNA): TGCGCCAGCAGCTTGGGTCAGGGGAACACCGGGGAGCTGTTTTTT. Its translation is CASSLGQGNTGELFF. The full variable domain, completed using reference TRBV5-1 and TRBJ2-2, is KAGVTQTPRYLIKTRGQQVTLSCSPISGHRSVSWYQQTPGQGLQFLFEYFSETQRNKGNFPGRFSGRQFSNSRSEMNVSTLELGDSALYLCASSLGQGNTGELFFGEGSRLTVL.

The rearrangement joins TRBV6-5 to TRBJ1-2; D uncertain. Trimming left V 0 bases short and J 4 bases short, with 12 bases between. Per the germline V gene, CDR1 is MNHEY and CDR2 is SVGAGI. The CDR3 is 15 residues long. Here the CDR3 reads CASSYSARSGYGYTF. The CDR3 DNA is TGTGCCAGCAGTTACTCGGCCAGGTCAGGCTATGGCTACACCTTC.

This clone appeared a few times. The gene calls are TRBV11-3 and TRBJ1-1; TRBD1 agrees at 7 bases. Trimming took 5 bases from V and 11 from J; bases not matched to a gene: 8. This CDR3 is 12 amino acids long. Germline V CDR1 and CDR2: SGHNT, YENEEA. CDR3 DNA: TGTGCCAGCAGCCGGGACAGCCGAAGGGCTTTCTTT. Its translation: CASSRDSRRAFF. The variable domain in full, completed from reference TRBV11-3 and TRBJ1-1, reads EAGVVQSPRYKIIEKKQPVAFWCNPISGHNTLYWYLQNLGQGPELLIRYENEEAVDDSQLPKDRFSAERLKGVDSTLKIQPAELGDSAVYLCASSRDSRRAFFGQGTRLTVV.